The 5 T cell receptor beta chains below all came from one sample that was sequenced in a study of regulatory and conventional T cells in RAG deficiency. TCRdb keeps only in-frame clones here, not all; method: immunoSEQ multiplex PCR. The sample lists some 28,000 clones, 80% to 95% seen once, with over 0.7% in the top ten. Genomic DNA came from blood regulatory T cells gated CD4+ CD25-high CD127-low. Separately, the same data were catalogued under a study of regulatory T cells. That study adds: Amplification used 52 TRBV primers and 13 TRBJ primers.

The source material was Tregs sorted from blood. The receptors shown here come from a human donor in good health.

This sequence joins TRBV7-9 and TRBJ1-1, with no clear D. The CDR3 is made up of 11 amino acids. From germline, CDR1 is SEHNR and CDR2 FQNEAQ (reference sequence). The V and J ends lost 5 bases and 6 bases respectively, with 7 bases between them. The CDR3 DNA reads TGTGCCAGCAGCCTCGCCGCTGAAGCTTTCTTT. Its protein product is CASSLAAEAFF. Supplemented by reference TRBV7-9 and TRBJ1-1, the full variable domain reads DTGVSQNPRHKITKRGQNVTFRCDPISEHNRLYWYRQTLGQGPEFLTYFQNEAQLEKSRLLSDRFSAERPKGSFSTLEIQRTEQGDSAMYLCASSLAAEAFFGQGTRLTVV.

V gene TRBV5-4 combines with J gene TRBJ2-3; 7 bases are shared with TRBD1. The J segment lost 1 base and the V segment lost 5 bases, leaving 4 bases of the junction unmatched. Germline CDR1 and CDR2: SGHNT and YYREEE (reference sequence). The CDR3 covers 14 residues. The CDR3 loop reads CASRMDRRTDTQYF. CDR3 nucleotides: TGTGCCAGCAGGATGGACAGGCGCACAGATACGCAGTATTTT.

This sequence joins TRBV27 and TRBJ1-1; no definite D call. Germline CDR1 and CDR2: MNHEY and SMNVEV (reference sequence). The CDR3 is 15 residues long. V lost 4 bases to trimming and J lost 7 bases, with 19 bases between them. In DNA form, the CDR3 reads TGTGCCAGCAGTTGGTATACCGTATGGCCGAATGAAGCTTTCTTT. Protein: CASSWYTVWPNEAFF.

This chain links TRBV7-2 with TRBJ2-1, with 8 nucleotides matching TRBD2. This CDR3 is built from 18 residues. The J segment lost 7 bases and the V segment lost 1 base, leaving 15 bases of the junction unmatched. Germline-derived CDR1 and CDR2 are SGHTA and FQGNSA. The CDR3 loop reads CASSLVGTSGSLWNEQFF. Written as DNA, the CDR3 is TGTGCCAGCAGCTTAGTCGGTACTAGCGGATCCCTATGGAATGAGCAGTTCTTC.

The CDR3 is CASSLTQGGISTGELFF. In DNA form, the CDR3 reads TGTGCCAGCAGCCTGACACAGGGGGGGATAAGCACCGGGGAGCTGTTTTTT. The chain employs TRBV2 and TRBJ2-2; tentative D call: TRBD1 (8 bases). CDR3 length equals 17 residues. The ends were cut back, 6 bases at V and 4 bases at J, with 21 bases in the middle. The germline CDR1 and CDR2 sequences are SNHLY and FYNNEI.